These T cell receptor beta chains were read from a single sample in a study of human T cells and chemical hapten exposure. TCRdb re-called the RACE reads with MiXCR, one entry per CDR3 protein. The table includes 250,000 or so distinct CDR3 sequences, roughly 7.7% detected once. The specimen was whole blood, collected in connection with sensitization to the hapten diphenylcyclopropenone (DPC). The origin of the receptors is a man between 18 and 29 years old with alopecia areata. Some clones in this sample may be carry-over from other donors' samples. CDR3s include the opening cysteine and the closing phenylalanine or tryptophan. A D gene is named only where the DNA matches it firmly. For some rows the clone size is stated as once, few or many, or as a class when expanded; others skip it.

clone_size j_call d_call v_call cdr3_aa cdr3_nt
. TRBJ2-2 . TRBV10-3 CAISGSSTGELFF TGTGCCATCAGTGGGTCCTCAACCGGGGAGCTGTTTTTT
. TRBJ2-6 . TRBV29-1 CSVDGIAGANVLTF TGCAGCGTTGATGGTATAGCTGGGGCCAACGTCCTGACTTTC
. TRBJ2-7 TRBD1 TRBV27 CASSPTSMDRVGEQYF TGTGCCAGCAGTCCCACCTCCATGGACAGGGTTGGCGAGCAGTACTTC
few TRBJ2-4 . TRBV29-1 CSALTKNIQYF TGCAGCGCCCTTACGAAAAACATTCAGTACTTC
. TRBJ1-3 . TRBV12-3/TRBV12-4 CASTIPGTSGNTIYF TGTGCCAGCACTATTCCGGGGACCTCTGGAAACACCATATATTTT
. TRBJ1-3 . TRBV20-1 CSAKRSSGNTIYF TGCAGTGCTAAACGGAGCTCTGGAAACACCATATATTTT
many TRBJ2-7 . TRBV7-9 CASSSGSEQYF TGTGCCAGCAGCTCGGGGTCCGAGCAGTACTTC
many TRBJ2-1 TRBD1 TRBV25-1 CASSDRGLGNEQFF TGTGCCAGCAGTGACAGGGGGCTAGGGAATGAGCAGTTCTTC
. TRBJ1-6 TRBD1 TRBV18 CASSPLVRDRGSPLHF TGTGCCAGCTCACCACTCGTCCGGGACAGGGGTTCACCCCTCCACTTT
few TRBJ1-1 . TRBV7-6 CASSLAGRGAFF TGTGCCAGCAGCTTAGCGGGCCGGGGAGCTTTCTTT
many TRBJ2-6 . TRBV2 CAKEGNSGANVLTF TGTGCCAAAGAGGGGAACTCTGGGGCCAACGTCCTGACTTTC
few TRBJ1-2 . TRBV4-1 CASSERSSATYGYTF TGCGCCAGCAGCGAACGATCGTCCGCAACCTATGGCTACACCTTC
. TRBJ2-2 TRBD1 TRBV6-5 CASSPQGVQELPGELFF TGTGCCAGCAGTCCCCAGGGGGTACAGGAGCTCCCCGGGGAGCTGTTTTTT
few TRBJ1-1 TRBD1 TRBV29-1 CSVMGPGGTEAFF TGCAGCGTAATGGGGCCAGGGGGCACTGAAGCTTTCTTT
many TRBJ1-5 . TRBV28 CASSFAGNQPQHF TGTGCCAGCAGTTTTGCAGGAAATCAGCCCCAGCATTTT
many TRBJ2-7 . TRBV7-3 CASSPGRLYEQYF TGTGCCAGCAGCCCGGGACGACTCTACGAGCAGTACTTC
. TRBJ2-2 . TRBV29-1 CSVERDLTGELFF TGCAGCGTTGAACGGGACCTAACCGGGGAGCTGTTTTTT
. TRBJ2-2 . TRBV29-1 CSVHAGGPNTGELFF TGCAGCGTCCACGCCGGGGGACCGAACACCGGGGAGCTGTTTTTT
. TRBJ1-5 . TRBV4-1 CASSQYSGGQPQHF TGCGCCAGCAGCCAATACTCCGGGGGGCAGCCCCAGCATTTT
few TRBJ2-3 TRBD2 TRBV7-9 CASSLPTGGIDTQYF TGTGCCAGCAGCTTACCGACGGGGGGGATCGATACGCAGTATTTT
few TRBJ1-1 TRBD1 TRBV12-3/TRBV12-4 CASSRPQGAMNTEAFF TGTGCCAGCAGCCGTCCCCAGGGGGCGATGAACACTGAAGCTTTCTTT
many TRBJ1-3 TRBD1 TRBV12-3/TRBV12-4 CASRPTGASGNTIYF TGTGCCAGCAGGCCTACAGGGGCCTCTGGAAACACCATATATTTT
many TRBJ1-1 . TRBV9 CASSLQGSGDTEAFF TGTGCCAGCAGCCTCCAGGGGAGTGGAGACACTGAAGCTTTCTTT
many TRBJ1-4 . TRBV5-5 CASSLRQTTNEKLFF TGTGCCAGCAGCTTACGACAGACAACTAATGAAAAACTGTTTTTT
. TRBJ2-2 TRBD1 TRBV7-9 CASSLERWDRATGELFF TGTGCCAGCAGCTTAGAGAGGTGGGACAGGGCCACCGGGGAGCTGTTTTTT
. TRBJ1-2 . TRBV12-3/TRBV12-4 CASSPLAGRGYTF TGTGCCAGCAGTCCCCTGGCAGGGCGGGGCTACACCTTC
many TRBJ1-5 . TRBV5-1 CASSLDSSNQPQHF TGCGCCAGCAGCCTTGACAGTAGCAATCAGCCCCAGCATTTT
many TRBJ2-5 TRBD1 TRBV5-5 CASSTAPGQTQETQYF TGTGCCAGCAGCACCGCTCCGGGACAGACCCAAGAGACCCAGTACTTC